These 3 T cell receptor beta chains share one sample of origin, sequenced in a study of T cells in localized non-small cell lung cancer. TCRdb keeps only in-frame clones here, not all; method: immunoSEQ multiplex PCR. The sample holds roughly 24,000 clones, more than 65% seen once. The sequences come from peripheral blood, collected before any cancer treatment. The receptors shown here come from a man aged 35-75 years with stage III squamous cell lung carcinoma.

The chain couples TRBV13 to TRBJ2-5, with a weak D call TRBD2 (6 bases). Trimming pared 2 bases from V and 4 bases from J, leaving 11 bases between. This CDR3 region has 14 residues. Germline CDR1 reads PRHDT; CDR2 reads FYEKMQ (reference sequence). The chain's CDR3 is CASSLKEGGETQYF. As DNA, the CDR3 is TGTGCCAGCAGCTTAAAGGAGGGTGGAGAGACCCAGTACTTC.

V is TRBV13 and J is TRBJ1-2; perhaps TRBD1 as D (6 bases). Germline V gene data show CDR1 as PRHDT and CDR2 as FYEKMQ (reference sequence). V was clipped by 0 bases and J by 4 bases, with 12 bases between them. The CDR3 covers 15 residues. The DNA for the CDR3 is TGTGCCAGCAGCTTAGGGGTAACAGGGACCTATGGCTACACCTTC. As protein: CASSLGVTGTYGYTF.

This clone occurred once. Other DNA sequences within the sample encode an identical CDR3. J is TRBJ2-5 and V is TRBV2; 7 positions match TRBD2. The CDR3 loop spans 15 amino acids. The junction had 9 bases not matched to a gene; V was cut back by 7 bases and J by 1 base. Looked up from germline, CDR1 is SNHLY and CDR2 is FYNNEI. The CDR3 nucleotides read TGTGCCAGCAAGAGACTGGCGGGAGTCCAAGAGACCCAGTACTTC. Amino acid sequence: CASKRLAGVQETQYF.